Listed below are T cell receptor beta chains from one sample, sequenced in a study of blood T cell repertoires in COVID-19. Produced via immunoSEQ multiplex PCR; TCRdb's table is partial and in-frame only. This table has roughly 92,000 clones, roughly nine tenths appearing once. Specimen: peripheral blood. The receptor set was obtained from a man aged 50-59 years with acute or convalescent COVID-19. Each CDR3 is given with its conserved first and last residue.

v_call,cdr3_length,j_call,cdr3_aa
TRBV6-5,15,TRBJ2-2,CASSTDRGPTGELFF
TRBV19,18,TRBJ2-3,CASSIWKPGLAGSDTQYF
TRBV25-1,12,TRBJ2-2,CATGTSYGELFF
TRBV12-3/TRBV12-4,13,TRBJ2-7,CASTPQGIYEQYF
TRBV5-1,18,TRBJ2-6,CASSLAPGGVSGANVLTF
TRBV7-2,14,TRBJ2-5,CASSLTGAGETQYF
TRBV6-5,15,TRBJ2-1,CASSYTSGRVHEQFF
TRBV3-1/TRBV3-2,16,TRBJ2-7,CASSQEVGAGEGEQYF
TRBV5-4,16,TRBJ2-1,CASSSGTSGRQNEQFF
TRBV24-1,17,TRBJ2-2,CATSDWTSGTGTGELFF
TRBV4-1,16,TRBJ2-7,CASSATSGRFSYEQYF
TRBV7-9,16,TRBJ2-1,CASSLVTREVYNEQFF
TRBV5-1,14,TRBJ2-7,CASSLGTGEREQYF
TRBV5-1,12,TRBJ2-1,CASSSQAEEQFF
TRBV2,13,TRBJ1-1,CASSAGQYTEAFF
TRBV7-8,17,TRBJ1-2,CASSPRAGTGAGYGYTF
TRBV15,19,TRBJ2-1,CATSREFAGLAGGRGEQFF
TRBV19,17,TRBJ1-1,CASSMGQGVTSNTEAFF
TRBV27,14,TRBJ1-6,CASSSGQYNSPLHF
TRBV6-5,16,TRBJ2-1,CASSWSLAGSYNEQFF
TRBV19,15,TRBJ2-1,CASSMRQGNDNEQFF
TRBV29-1,13,TRBJ2-3,CSVDGLQTDTQYF
TRBV13,16,TRBJ2-7,CASSKRGQGFSYEQYF
TRBV6-6,17,TRBJ2-3,CASSLTGTGGLTDTQYF
TRBV5-1,15,TRBJ1-1,CASRTRGGFYTEAFF
TRBV5-5,13,TRBJ2-7,CASSTGTGLEQYF
TRBV3-1/TRBV3-2,14,TRBJ2-1,CASSQASGLSEQFF